This TCR beta chain was retrieved from a study of OX40 agonist ivuxolimab in advanced cancers. Sequencing was performed with immunoSEQ multiplex PCR; in TCRdb, only in-frame clones are kept and a portion is missing. The sample shows 60,000 to 70,000 clones, roughly 84% of them seen only once. The germline V gene encodes CDR1 SGHRS and CDR2 YFSETQ. The CDR3 consists of 15 residues. Trimming took 1 base from V and 5 from J, leaving 15 bases between them. This chain joins TRBV5-1 and TRBJ2-5; D possibly matches TRBD1 or TRBD2 (6 bases each). The sequence came from an adult with an advanced solid tumor such as melanoma, head and neck, liver or kidney cancer. The input for sequencing was CD4+ or CD8+ T cells sorted from blood, taken in a trial of the OX40 agonist ivuxolimab. This CDR3 reads CASSLFWGAGETQYF. The DNA of the CDR3 is TGCGCCAGCAGCTTGTTCTGGGGGGCCGGGGAGACCCAGTACTTC.